Shown below are 25 T cell receptor beta chains from a single sample sequenced in a study of radiation and T cells in renal cell carcinoma. Produced via immunoSEQ multiplex PCR; TCRdb's table is partial and in-frame only. The data contain some 100,000 clones, over 75% of them singletons. As for time point: baseline pretreatment blood. Treatment in this sample: 15 Gy SBRT to primary tumor, nephrectomy 4 weeks later. The specimen was blood, collected from a patient whose treatment included radiotherapy and nephrectomy. Receptors originate from a man aged 55 to 70 with renal cell carcinoma.

This chain joins TRBV2 and TRBJ2-6, with D unresolved. Trimming took off 3 bases at V and 0 bases at J, with 6 bases between the two ends. Looked up from germline, CDR1 is SNHLY and CDR2 is FYNNEI. The CDR3 spans 15 residues. The CDR3 loop reads CASSDVTSGANVLTF. CDR3 in DNA: TGTGCCAGCAGTGACGTTACCTCTGGGGCCAACGTCCTGACTTTC.

The chain carries TRBV2 and TRBJ1-5; no firm D call. Trimming removed 5 bases at V and 5 bases at J, with 10 bases between. The germline V gene encodes CDR1 SNHLY and CDR2 FYNNEI. CDR3 length equals 13 residues. The CDR3 region has the DNA TGTGCCAGCAGTCGCGACACTTATCAGCCCCAGCATTTT. This encodes CASSRDTYQPQHF. The variable domain in full, with the rest retrieved from reference TRBV2 and TRBJ1-5, is EPEVTQTPSHQVTQMGQEVILRCVPISNHLYFYWYRQILGQKVEFLVSFYNNEISEKSEIFDDQFSVERPDGSNFTLKIRSTKLEDSAMYFCASSRDTYQPQHFGDGTRLSIL.

V usage is TRBV9 and J usage is TRBJ2-7; 8 positions agree with TRBD1. This CDR3 comprises 18 residues. V dropped 4 bases and J dropped 1; count of bases not matched to a gene: 16. The germline V gene has CDR1 SGDLS and CDR2 YYNGEE. Here the CDR3 reads CASSPFIGTGLDSYEQYF. The CDR3 DNA follows: TGTGCCAGCAGCCCATTTATCGGGACAGGCCTAGATTCCTACGAGCAGTACTTC.

The chain recombines TRBV6-5 with TRBJ2-7; 9 nucleotides align to TRBD1. The CDR3 extends over 15 amino acids. Per the germline V gene, CDR1 is MNHEY and CDR2 is SVGAGI. Trimming at V came to 6 bases and at J to 5 bases, leaving 11 bases not matched to a gene. CDR3 in amino acids: CASSRPGQGTHEQYF. Here the CDR3 DNA reads TGTGCCAGCAGCCGACCGGGACAGGGTACCCACGAGCAGTACTTC.

This chain uses TRBV7-3 with TRBJ1-2; no firm D call. Germline CDR1 and CDR2: SGHTA and FQGTGA. The length of the CDR3 is 13 residues. Trimming pared 5 bases from V and 4 bases from J, leaving 11 bases between. CDR3 amino acids: CASSLRAGYGYTF. CDR3 DNA: TGTGCCAGCAGCCTTCGGGCAGGCTATGGCTACACCTTC. Full variable domain (rest looked up from reference TRBV7-3 and TRBJ1-2): GAGVSQTPSNKVTEKGKYVELRCDPISGHTALYWYRQSLGQGPEFLIYFQGTGAADDSGLPNDRFFAVRPEGSVSTLKIQRTERGDSAVYLCASSLRAGYGYTFGSGTRLTVV.

This chain connects TRBV4-2 to TRBJ1-1; TRBD1 aligns across 7 bases. CDR3 length: 16 amino acids. Per germline, CDR1 LGHNA and CDR2 YNFKEQ. J gave up 1 base and V 0 bases, and 5 bases lay outside the gene matches. CDR3 residues: CASSQDKTGKNTEAFF. Here the CDR3 DNA reads TGTGCCAGCAGCCAAGATAAGACAGGGAAGAACACTGAAGCTTTCTTT.

The genes are TRBV29-1 and TRBJ2-5; 9 nucleotides line up with TRBD1. J was trimmed by 5 bases and V by 6 bases; bases with no gene match: 16. CDR3 length: 16 residues. The germline V gene encodes CDR1 SQVTM and CDR2 ANQGSEA. The CDR3 DNA is TGCAGCGTGGACCCGACGGGACAGGGTATTAGGGAGACCCAGTACTTC. Its protein is CSVDPTGQGIRETQYF.

In its sample, this clone was seen once. The genes are TRBV9 and TRBJ2-1; TRBD2 agrees at 15 bases. This CDR3 spans 15 amino acids. The germline CDR1 and CDR2 sequences are SGDLS and YYNGEE. The V gene end was trimmed by 9 bases and the J gene end by 4 bases; junction bases not matched to a gene: 5. The CDR3, as DNA: TGTGCCACCGGGACTAGCGGGAGGATTTACAATGAGCAGTTCTTC. This encodes CATGTSGRIYNEQFF.

The chain couples TRBV28 to TRBJ2-7; tentatively, D is TRBD1 (5 bases). The V end was cut by 6 bases, the J end by 3 bases, with 15 bases between. CDR1 MDHEN and CDR2 SYDVKM come from the germline V gene. The CDR3 extends over 14 amino acids. In DNA, the CDR3 is TGTGCCAGCAGCCCTCCAGGGCGCCACTACGAGCAGTACTTC. Protein product: CASSPPGRHYEQYF. Full variable domain (remainder filled in from reference TRBV28 and TRBJ2-7): DVKVTQSSRYLVKRTGEKVFLECVQDMDHENMFWYRQDPGLGLRLIYFSYDVKMKEKGDIPEGYSVSREKKERFSLILESASTNQTSMYLCASSPPGRHYEQYFGPGTRLTVT.

The CDR3 reads CASSQTGRRTYNEQFF. The CDR3, as DNA: TGTGCCAGCAGTCAGACAGGGAGGCGGACCTACAATGAGCAGTTCTTC. The V and J genes are TRBV7-8 and TRBJ2-1, with D possibly matching TRBD1 (7 bases). Trimming stripped 6 bases from V and 2 bases from J, with 17 bases between. Germline V gene lookup returns CDR1 SGHVS and CDR2 FQNEAQ. This CDR3 is built from 16 residues.

The chain has TRBV28 and TRBJ1-5; TRBD1 aligns across 8 bases. The germline CDR1 and CDR2 sequences are MDHEN and SYDVKM. CDR3 length: 14 amino acids. J lost 7 bases, V lost 6 bases, and 8 bases had no gene match. CDR3 nucleotide sequence: TGTGCCAGCAGCAACAGGGGGGTTAACCAGCCCCAGCATTTT. Translating gives CASSNRGVNQPQHF.

This rearrangement joins TRBV27 to TRBJ2-2; 8 bases are a match to TRBD2. The V segment lost 3 bases and the J segment 6 bases; nucleotides outside the gene matches: 9. The CDR3 runs 16 residues. Looked up from germline, CDR1 is MNHEY and CDR2 is SMNVEV (reference sequence). The CDR3 loop is CASSLGGTRGSGELFF. Written as DNA, the CDR3 is TGTGCCAGCAGTTTGGGAGGGACTAGAGGATCCGGGGAGCTGTTTTTT.

This clone was picked up one time. A much larger clonotype is one base distant, so this may be a read error. The genes are TRBV7-6 and TRBJ2-2; D assignment may be TRBD1 or TRBD2 (5 bases each). CDR1 and CDR2 (germline): SGHVS, FNYEAQ. The CDR3 contains 14 residues. V was trimmed by 3 bases and J by 0 bases, leaving 5 bases between them. CDR3 amino acids: CASSLGANTGELFF. DNA for the CDR3: TGTGCCAGCAGCTTGGGGGCGAACACCGGGGAGCTGTTTTTT.

The gene calls are TRBV30 and TRBJ2-7; D unclear. The germline gives CDR1 GTSNPN, CDR2 SVGIG (reference sequence). The length of the CDR3 is 13 residues. Between the trimmed V and J ends, which lost 2 bases and 3 bases, there was a span of 11 bases. CDR3 nucleotides: TGTGCCTGGAGTCGTGGAGACCTCTACGAGCAGTACTTC. It translates to CAWSRGDLYEQYF.

The V and J genes are TRBV2 and TRBJ2-2, with no clear D. In germline, CDR1 is SNHLY, CDR2 FYNNEI. The CDR3 runs to 15 residues. Deletions cut 7 bases from V and 1 base from J, with 13 bases between. CDR3 region: CASTQRAQNTGELFF. For the CDR3, the DNA is TGTGCCAGCACCCAACGGGCACAGAACACCGGGGAGCTGTTTTTT.

This chain links TRBV18 with TRBJ2-2, with D hard to call. The CDR3 sequence is 15 residues long. The ends were cut back, 4 bases at V and 0 bases at J, with 9 bases in the middle. CDR1 KGHSH and CDR2 LQKENI come from the germline V gene. The CDR3 here is CASSLTDANTGELFF. CDR3 coding DNA: TGTGCCAGCTCACTAACAGACGCGAACACCGGGGAGCTGTTTTTT.

The chain recombines TRBV6-4 with TRBJ2-5, with D uncertain. CDR3 length equals 11 residues. CDR1 and CDR2 from the germline V gene are MRHNA and SNTAGT. V was trimmed by 4 bases and J by 5 bases, leaving 5 bases between them. Written as DNA, the CDR3 is TGTGCCAGCAGTGTCGGGGAGACCCAGTACTTC. Translated, it gives CASSVGETQYF.

This sequence joins TRBV14 and TRBJ1-1, with a weak D call TRBD1 (5 bases). Trimming stripped 4 bases from V and 6 bases from J, with 21 bases between. The CDR3 totals 16 residues. In germline, CDR1 is SGHDN, CDR2 FVKESK. The CDR3 reads CASSPDGYVAGAEAFF. The CDR3 coding sequence is TGTGCCAGCAGCCCAGATGGTTACGTGGCGGGGGCTGAAGCTTTCTTT. The entire variable domain, with the rest obtained from reference TRBV14 and TRBJ1-1, is as follows: EAGVTQFPSHSVIEKGQTVTLRCDPISGHDNLYWYRRVMGKEIKFLLHFVKESKQDESGMPNNRFLAERTGGTYSTLKVQPAELEDSGVYFCASSPDGYVAGAEAFFGQGTRLTVV.

This chain connects TRBV21-1 to TRBJ1-4; TRBD1 is the table's D call and was not checked against the DNA. TRBV21-1 is listed as a pseudogene. This CDR3 comprises 16 residues. CDR3 region: CASSKGLDSSNEKLFF. The CDR3 nucleotides read TGTGCCAGCAGCAAAGGTTTGGACAGCTCTAATGAAAAACTGTTTTTT.

This chain links TRBV5-4 with TRBJ1-2, with 7 nucleotides matching TRBD1. This CDR3 is built from 11 residues. The germline V gene encodes CDR1 SGHNT and CDR2 YYREEE (reference sequence). Germline trimming cut 5 bases from V and 8 bases from J; bases unmatched to any gene: 3. CDR3 DNA: TGTGCCAGCAGGTGGACAGGCGGCTACACCTTC. This codes for CASRWTGGYTF.

The rearrangement joins TRBV30 to TRBJ2-2; TRBD2 matches at 9 bases. Losses at the gene ends were 4 bases for V and 7 bases for J; bases not matched to a gene: 7. The CDR3 is 14 amino acids. CDR1 and CDR2 (germline): GTSNPN, SVGIG (reference sequence). The CDR3 is CAWTGTSWGGELFF. The CDR3 DNA follows: TGTGCCTGGACGGGGACTAGCTGGGGCGGGGAGCTGTTTTTT.

This chain links TRBV4-3 with TRBJ1-5; the D is unclear. The CDR3 spans 14 residues. V was trimmed by 0 bases and J by 5 bases, leaving 8 bases between them. Germline V gives CDR1 LGHNA, CDR2 YSLEER. This chain's CDR3 is CASSQDTAYQPQHF. The CDR3 DNA reads as TGCGCCAGCAGCCAAGATACAGCTTATCAGCCCCAGCATTTT.

The J gene is TRBJ2-2, the V gene TRBV14; D unresolved. Trimming shortened V by 0 bases and J by 6 bases, and 14 bases separated the two germline ends. Germline CDR1 is SGHDN and CDR2 is FVKESK. This CDR3 is 16 amino acids long. The CDR3, as DNA: TGTGCCAGCAGCCAAGAACTTCCGATGGCCGCCGGGGAGCTGTTTTTT. Translating it yields CASSQELPMAAGELFF.

This rearrangement joins TRBV11-2 to TRBJ2-2; 12 bases are a match to TRBD2. Germline lookup yields CDR1 SGHAT and CDR2 FQNNGV. With V trimmed by 1 base and J by 7 bases, 1 base remained unmatched. This CDR3 has 15 amino acids. The DNA of the CDR3 is TGTGCCAGCAGCTTAGGACTAGCGGGAGTCGGGGAGCTGTTTTTT. Translation: CASSLGLAGVGELFF.

The CDR3 DNA reads as TGTGCCAGCAGCCCAGGGGGCTACTATGGCTACACCTTC. Its translation is CASSPGGYYGYTF. This chain joins TRBV9 and TRBJ1-2; TRBD1 agrees at 8 bases. Germline loops: CDR1 SGDLS, CDR2 YYNGEE. V dropped 4 bases and J dropped 3; count of bases not matched to a gene: 2. This CDR3 region has 13 residues.